A selection of T cell receptor beta chains follows, all from one sample in a study of cytomegalovirus exposure and HLA in healthy donors. Some clones are missing from TCRdb's copy, which holds only in-frame ones; the method was immunoSEQ multiplex PCR. The sample records about 120,000 clones, more than 80% being singletons. The source material was PBMCs. The origin of the receptors is a man under 40 in good health and CMV-seronegative. Each CDR3 is given with its conserved first and last residue. The order of the fields is J gene, clone size, V gene, D gene, CDR3 length, CDR3 protein, CDR3 DNA. A D gene is named only where the DNA matches it firmly. Rows may omit the clone size; those that give it use once, few, many or a size class.

J gene: TRBJ1-1; clone size: NA; V gene: TRBV6-5; D gene: NA; CDR3 length: 14; CDR3 protein: CASIQGGLNTEAFF; CDR3 DNA: TGTGCCAGCATCCAAGGGGGACTGAACACTGAAGCTTTCTTT
J gene: TRBJ1-5; clone size: NA; V gene: TRBV5-8; D gene: NA; CDR3 length: 13; CDR3 protein: CASSRDINQPQHF; CDR3 DNA: TGTGCCAGCAGCCGGGACATCAATCAGCCCCAGCATTTT
J gene: TRBJ2-7; clone size: NA; V gene: TRBV7-9; D gene: TRBD2; CDR3 length: 14; CDR3 protein: CASSLGGGPYEQYF; CDR3 DNA: TGTGCCAGCAGCTTAGGCGGGGGACCCTACGAGCAGTACTTC
J gene: TRBJ2-1; clone size: NA; V gene: TRBV5-4; D gene: TRBD2; CDR3 length: 17; CDR3 protein: CASSSTLAGGRKGEQFF; CDR3 DNA: TGTGCCAGCAGCTCCACCTTAGCGGGAGGACGGAAGGGTGAGCAGTTCTTC
J gene: TRBJ1-5; clone size: NA; V gene: TRBV27; D gene: NA; CDR3 length: 14; CDR3 protein: CASSLTGNYQPQHF; CDR3 DNA: TGTGCCAGCAGTTTAACGGGGAATTATCAGCCCCAGCATTTT
J gene: TRBJ1-5; clone size: NA; V gene: TRBV7-4; D gene: NA; CDR3 length: 14; CDR3 protein: CASSLGAGNQPQHF; CDR3 DNA: TGTGCCAGCAGCTTAGGGGCCGGCAATCAGCCCCAGCATTTT
J gene: TRBJ2-3; clone size: once; V gene: TRBV2; D gene: TRBD2; CDR3 length: 20; CDR3 protein: CASSEKFFTSGTLDTDTQYF; CDR3 DNA: TGTGCCAGCAGTGAAAAGTTTTTCACTAGCGGGACCCTTGACACAGATACGCAGTATTTT
J gene: TRBJ2-1; clone size: NA; V gene: TRBV19; D gene: NA; CDR3 length: 15; CDR3 protein: CASSLAGGSYNEQFF; CDR3 DNA: TGTGCCAGTAGTCTCGCGGGTGGCTCCTACAATGAGCAGTTCTTC
J gene: TRBJ2-1; clone size: NA; V gene: TRBV4-1; D gene: TRBD2; CDR3 length: 17; CDR3 protein: CASSKGVASGRLYEQFF; CDR3 DNA: TGCGCCAGCAGCAAAGGGGTCGCTAGCGGGAGGCTCTATGAGCAGTTCTTC
J gene: TRBJ2-7; clone size: NA; V gene: TRBV28; D gene: NA; CDR3 length: 15; CDR3 protein: CASSLAGGRSYEQYF; CDR3 DNA: TGTGCCAGCAGTTTGGCGGGTGGGAGATCCTACGAGCAGTACTTC
J gene: TRBJ1-3; clone size: NA; V gene: TRBV27; D gene: NA; CDR3 length: 14; CDR3 protein: CASSPHNSGNTIYF; CDR3 DNA: TGTGCCAGCAGTCCCCACAACTCTGGAAACACCATATATTTT
J gene: TRBJ1-5; clone size: NA; V gene: TRBV30; D gene: NA; CDR3 length: 13; CDR3 protein: CAWTHGANQPQHF; CDR3 DNA: TGTGCCTGGACTCACGGAGCGAATCAGCCCCAGCATTTT
J gene: TRBJ1-5; clone size: NA; V gene: TRBV25-1; D gene: NA; CDR3 length: 13; CDR3 protein: CASSRGEAQPQHF; CDR3 DNA: TGTGCCAGCAGTCGGGGAGAGGCTCAGCCCCAGCATTTT
J gene: TRBJ2-3; clone size: NA; V gene: TRBV5-8; D gene: TRBD2; CDR3 length: 16; CDR3 protein: CASSNYGLAESDTQYF; CDR3 DNA: TGTGCCAGCAGCAATTATGGACTAGCGGAGTCAGATACGCAGTATTTT
J gene: TRBJ2-1; clone size: NA; V gene: TRBV27; D gene: TRBD1; CDR3 length: 13; CDR3 protein: CASRTGQNNEQFF; CDR3 DNA: TGTGCCAGCAGGACGGGACAGAACAATGAGCAGTTCTTC
J gene: TRBJ2-1; clone size: NA; V gene: TRBV7-9; D gene: TRBD1; CDR3 length: 15; CDR3 protein: CASSQQGASYNEQFF; CDR3 DNA: TGTGCCAGCAGCCAACAGGGGGCTTCCTACAATGAGCAGTTCTTC
J gene: TRBJ2-3; clone size: NA; V gene: TRBV6-5; D gene: TRBD2; CDR3 length: 14; CDR3 protein: CASNPAGATDTQYF; CDR3 DNA: TGTGCCAGCAACCCAGCGGGAGCCACAGATACGCAGTATTTT
J gene: TRBJ2-2; clone size: NA; V gene: TRBV7-9; D gene: TRBD1; CDR3 length: 17; CDR3 protein: CASSPHGTGGSTGELFF; CDR3 DNA: TGTGCCAGCAGCCCCCACGGGACAGGGGGCAGCACCGGGGAGCTGTTTTTT